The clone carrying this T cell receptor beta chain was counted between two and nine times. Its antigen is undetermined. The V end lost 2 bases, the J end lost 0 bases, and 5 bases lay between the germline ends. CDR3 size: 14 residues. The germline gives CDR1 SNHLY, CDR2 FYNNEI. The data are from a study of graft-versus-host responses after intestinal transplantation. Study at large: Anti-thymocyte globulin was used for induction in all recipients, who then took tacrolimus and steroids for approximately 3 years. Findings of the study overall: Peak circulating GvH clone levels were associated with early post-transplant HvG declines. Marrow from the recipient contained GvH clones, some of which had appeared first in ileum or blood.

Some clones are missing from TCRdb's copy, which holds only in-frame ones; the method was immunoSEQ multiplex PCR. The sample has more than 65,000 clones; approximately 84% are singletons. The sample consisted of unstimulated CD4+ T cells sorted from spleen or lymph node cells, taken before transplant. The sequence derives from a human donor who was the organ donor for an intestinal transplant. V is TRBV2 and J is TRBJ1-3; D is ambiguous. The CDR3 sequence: CASSELGSGNTIYF. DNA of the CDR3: TGTGCCAGCAGTGAACTAGGCTCTGGAAACACCATATATTTT.